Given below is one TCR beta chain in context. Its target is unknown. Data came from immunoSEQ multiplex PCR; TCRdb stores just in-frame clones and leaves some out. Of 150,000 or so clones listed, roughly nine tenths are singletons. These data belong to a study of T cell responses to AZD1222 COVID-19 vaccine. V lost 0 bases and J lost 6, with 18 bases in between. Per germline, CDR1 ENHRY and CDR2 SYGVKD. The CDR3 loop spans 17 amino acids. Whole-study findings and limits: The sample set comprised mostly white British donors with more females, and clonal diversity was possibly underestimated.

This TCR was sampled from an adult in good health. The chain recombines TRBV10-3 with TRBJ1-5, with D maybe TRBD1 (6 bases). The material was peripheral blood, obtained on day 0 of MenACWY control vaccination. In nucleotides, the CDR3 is TGTGCCATCAGTGAGTCTCAGGGGCCCACCGAGGGTCAGCCCCAGCATTTT. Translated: CAISESQGPTEGQPQHF.